The next 17 T cell receptor beta chains were all read from a single sample in a study of blood T cells in healthy people across ages (dated by TCRdb to between 2015 and 2016). The library was obtained by 5' RACE. TCRdb records Illumina HiSeq 2500 as the sequencer. The second PCR ran for about 7 to 11 cycles and used a J-beta primer mix along with a sample-barcoded 5' primer. The public reads were run again by TCRdb, first through fastp at Q25 and then through MiXCR, and only productive beta chains were kept. CDR3 protein duplicates are merged, each entry listing the most common genes and DNA. The table for this sample lists about 640,000 distinct CDR3 sequences; around 38% of them were counted only once. 30% of the sample comes from the top ten. Sample: blood. These receptors were collected from a man older than 75 in good health.

This clonotype has more than one count but fewer than ten. The chain combines TRBV6-6 with TRBJ2-7; 8 positions agree with TRBD1. The CDR3 runs 13 residues. The trim removed 7 bases at V and 6 bases at J, leaving 8 bases unmatched. Germline V CDR1 and CDR2: MNHNY, SVGAGI (reference sequence). The CDR3 region has the DNA TGTGCCAGCACCGTCGGACAGGGCAGCGAGCAGTACTTC. Its translation: CASTVGQGSEQYF.

The chain links TRBV7-2 to TRBJ2-5; TRBD2 aligns across 11 bases. The length of the CDR3 is 16 residues. The V and J ends lost 7 bases and 1 base, in that order; junction bases with no gene match: 8. Germline values: CDR1 SGHTA, CDR2 FQGNSA. CDR3 sequence: CASTQASGGRQETQYF. In nucleotides, the CDR3 is TGTGCCAGCACCCAAGCTAGCGGGGGGCGCCAAGAGACCCAGTACTTC.

The V gene is TRBV6-2 or TRBV6-3, the J gene TRBJ2-3; D unclear. Trimming pared 5 bases from V and 6 bases from J, leaving 12 bases between. The CDR3 has 13 amino acids. In germline, CDR1 is MNHEY, CDR2 SVGEGT. CDR3 in amino acids: CASSQNPWDTQYF. Written as DNA, the CDR3 is TGTGCCAGCAGTCAGAACCCATGGGATACGCAGTATTTT.

There are a few counts of this clonotype. The chain has TRBV30 and TRBJ2-6; D is possibly TRBD1 (5 bases). Germline CDR1 reads GTSNPN; CDR2 reads SVGIG (reference sequence). This CDR3 is built from 15 residues. V lost 1 base and J 4 bases, leaving 11 bases between the germline ends. The CDR3 loop reads CAWSADSAGANVLTF. CDR3 nucleotides: TGTGCCTGGAGTGCCGACAGCGCAGGGGCCAACGTCCTGACTTTC.

This clonotype was seen only a few times. The chain has TRBV7-2 and TRBJ2-5; the match to TRBD2 covers 10 bases. The CDR3 has 17 residues. CDR1 and CDR2 (germline): SGHTA, FQGNSA. Unmatched junction bases numbered 9, after V lost 4 bases and J lost 1 base. CDR3 region: CASSSEVLAGAQETQYF. Written as DNA, the CDR3 is TGTGCCAGCAGCTCAGAGGTTCTAGCGGGGGCCCAAGAGACCCAGTACTTC.

This clonotype has a single count. The rearrangement uses TRBV7-8 and TRBJ2-5, with TRBD1 matching over 10 bases. The tail of the sequence fits TRBJ2-7 better, so the J call may be wrong. The CDR3 runs to 16 residues. The germline gives CDR1 SGHVS, CDR2 FQNEAQ. The CDR3 here is CASSRGTGTGVHEQYF. CDR3 DNA: TGTGCCAGCAGCCGAGGGACCGGGACAGGGGTCCACGAGCAGTACTTC.

The rearrangement uses TRBV7-2 and TRBJ1-1; possibly TRBD1 for D (6 bases). V was shortened by 1 base and J by 2 bases, with 17 bases between the two germline ends. Germline-derived CDR1 and CDR2 are SGHTA and FQGNSA. The CDR3 consists of 17 residues. CDR3 region: CASSLVSWGGTNTEAFF. CDR3 coding DNA: TGTGCCAGCAGCTTAGTTAGCTGGGGGGGCACTAACACTGAAGCTTTCTTT.

This clonotype was counted once. The rearrangement links TRBV7-2 to TRBJ2-1; 8 positions match TRBD1. Germline CDR1 reads SGHTA; CDR2 reads FQGNSA. This CDR3 has 14 amino acids. Unmatched junction bases numbered 4, after V lost 7 bases and J lost 2 bases. CDR3 protein: CASTRDRTYNEQFF. In nucleotides, the CDR3 is TGTGCCAGCACCAGGGACAGGACCTACAATGAGCAGTTCTTC.

This clonotype was observed once. The chain recombines TRBV20-1 with TRBJ2-7, with D possibly called TRBD1 or TRBD2 (5 bases each). The CDR3 length is 14 residues. V lost 6 bases and J lost 2, with 17 bases in between. Germline V gene sequence: CDR1 DFQATT, CDR2 SNEGSKA (reference sequence). CDR3 residues: CSAGDRTITYEQYF. CDR3 nucleotide sequence: TGCAGTGCGGGGGACCGTACAATTACCTACGAGCAGTACTTC.

The chain links TRBV30 to TRBJ2-1; 7 bases are a match to TRBD2. Germline loops: CDR1 GTSNPN, CDR2 SVGIG (reference sequence). The V segment lost 5 bases and the J segment 12 bases; nucleotides outside the gene matches: 4. The CDR3 sequence is 10 residues long. CDR3 bases: TGTGCCTGGGGGGGGAGGGGGCAGTTCTTC. Translation: CAWGGRGQFF.

The chain links TRBV3-1 to TRBJ2-5, with TRBD2 identical over 9 bases. This CDR3 is built from 15 residues. V lost 0 bases, J lost 5 bases, and 4 bases stayed unmatched. The germline V gene encodes CDR1 LGHDT and CDR2 YNNKEL (reference sequence). The CDR3 nucleotides read TGTGCCAGCAGCCAAGAATCTAGCGGGGTGGAGACCCAGTACTTC. It translates to CASSQESSGVETQYF.

This chain joins TRBV6-2 or TRBV6-3 and TRBJ2-3, with D uncertain. CDR3 length equals 14 residues. Germline-derived CDR1 and CDR2 are MNHEY and SVGEGT. Trimming pared 5 bases from V and 7 bases from J, leaving 16 bases between. CDR3 residues: CASSMDPPFHTQYF. The CDR3 nucleotides are TGTGCCAGCAGTATGGACCCACCGTTTCATACGCAGTATTTT.

The genes are TRBV7-2 and TRBJ2-3, with 15 bases identical to TRBD2. The V gene's germline CDR1 is SGHTA and CDR2 FQGNSA. The CDR3 has 18 amino acids. The V gene end was trimmed by 4 bases and the J gene end by 6 bases; junction bases not matched to a gene: 11. The CDR3 DNA is TGTGCCAGCAGCTCCCACCGGACTAGCGGGGGGGCCGGTGATACGCAGTATTTT. Amino acid sequence: CASSSHRTSGGAGDTQYF.

This chain joins TRBV5-6 and TRBJ1-5, with D hard to call. V lost 5 bases and J lost 8, with 17 bases in between. Germline CDR1 SGHDT, CDR2 YYEEEE. This CDR3 contains 14 residues. The DNA of the CDR3 is TGTGCCAGCAGTTATGGACGGCTCAGAAAGCCCCAGCATTTT. This codes for CASSYGRLRKPQHF.

This chain joins TRBV7-9 and TRBJ2-1, with a weak D call TRBD2 (6 bases). V dropped 6 bases and J dropped 0 bases, with 21 bases sitting between them. The CDR3 covers 18 residues. Germline V lookup: CDR1 SEHNR, CDR2 FQNEAQ (reference sequence). CDR3 in amino acids: CASSATRGLGSSYNEQFF. CDR3 sequence (DNA): TGTGCCAGCAGTGCTACTAGGGGACTCGGTAGCTCCTACAATGAGCAGTTCTTC.

The V and J genes are TRBV20-1 and TRBJ1-2; 8 positions agree with TRBD1. Germline CDR1 DFQATT, CDR2 SNEGSKA (reference sequence). Trimming cost V 1 base and J 7 bases; bases outside gene matches: 11. CDR3 length equals 15 residues. In nucleotides, the CDR3 is TGCAGTGCTAGAGGAGGACAGGGAGGCCAGCGTGGCTACACCTTC. It encodes CSARGGQGGQRGYTF.

The J gene is TRBJ2-5, the V gene TRBV7-2; tentatively, D is TRBD1 (5 bases). Trimming took 3 bases from V and 1 from J, leaving 12 bases between them. The CDR3 runs to 15 residues. CDR1 and CDR2 (germline): SGHTA, FQGNSA. CDR3 in amino acids: CASSFLGHSQETQYF. CDR3 nucleotides: TGTGCCAGCAGCTTCCTCGGACACTCCCAAGAGACCCAGTACTTC. The full variable domain, with the rest looked up from reference TRBV7-2 and TRBJ2-5, is GAGVSQSPSNKVTEKGKDVELRCDPISGHTALYWYRQSLGQGLEFLIYFQGNSAPDKSGLPSDRFSAERTGGSVSTLTIQRTQQEDSAVYLCASSFLGHSQETQYFGPGTRLLVL.